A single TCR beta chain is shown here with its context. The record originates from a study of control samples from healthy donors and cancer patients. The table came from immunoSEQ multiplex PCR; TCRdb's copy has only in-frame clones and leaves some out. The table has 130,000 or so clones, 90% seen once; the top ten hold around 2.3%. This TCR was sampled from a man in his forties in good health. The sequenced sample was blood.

CDR3 nucleotides: TGTGCCAGCAGTGAAGTTAAGGGCTACGAGCAGTACTTC. This gives the protein CASSEVKGYEQYF. J is TRBJ2-7 and V is TRBV25-1; no clear D. The V gene lost 2 bases and the J gene lost 3 bases, with 8 bases spanning the gap. Germline CDR1 and CDR2: MGHDK and SYGVNS. The CDR3 totals 13 residues.